The present entry profiles one TCR beta chain with its context. Antigen unknown. The sample comes from a study of a mutant IDH1 vaccine in newly diagnosed glioma. For the study at large: Patients, over weeks 1, 3, 5, 7, 11, 15, 19 and 23, received a total of eight vaccinations. Patients' prior therapy spanned radiotherapy, temozolomide, or both; most underwent both. Study-level points and caveats: Detectable vaccine-induced immune responses arose in roughly 93% of patients.

Clones were sequenced by immunoSEQ multiplex PCR, and TCRdb holds only the in-frame ones, with some missing. The sample records under 45,000 clones, roughly 79% being singletons. Sample time point: week 5, during vaccination. A 20-mer mutant IDH1 peptide at 300 ug was injected subcutaneously with topical imiquimod. Trimming removed 4 bases at V and 0 bases at J, with 13 bases between. Germline V gene data show CDR1 as SNHLY and CDR2 as FYNNEI. CDR3 length: 15 residues. This material consisted of PBMCs, taken from a glioma patient whose treatment included an IDH1 peptide vaccine. The chain links TRBV2 to TRBJ2-7; D may be TRBD2 (6 bases). The TCR sequence derives from a man between 45 and 60 years old with glioma. The CDR3 here is CASSGDIGSSYEQYF. For the CDR3, the DNA is TGTGCCAGCAGTGGGGATATCGGGAGCTCCTACGAGCAGTACTTC.